This T cell receptor (beta chain) was identified during a study of OX40 agonist ivuxolimab in advanced cancers. Turning to the study itself: Participants averaged approximately 60 years of age (range about 23 to 80) and were 82.7% male. Three patients had partial responses: one hepatocellular carcinoma, two cutaneous melanoma.

The table came from immunoSEQ multiplex PCR; TCRdb's copy has only in-frame clones and leaves some out. The sample lists about 59,000 clones, about 87% seen once, with around 5.2% in the top ten. As regards this clone: Its antigen is still unknown.

Overall study results and limits: Compared with others, partial responders at 0.1-3.0 mg/kg displayed clonal expansion among the lowest.

Collection of blood occurred at baseline, at cycle 4 day 1, and at cycle 7 day 1. The receptor was isolated from an adult with an advanced solid tumor such as melanoma, head and neck, liver or kidney cancer. The starting material was CD4+ or CD8+ T cells sorted from blood, obtained in a trial of the OX40 agonist ivuxolimab.

DNA for the CDR3: TGTGCCAGCAGTTACTCAGGGGCGGGTGGTACAGATACGCAGTATTTT. It encodes CASSYSGAGGTDTQYF. The J gene is TRBJ2-3, the V gene TRBV6-6; D may be TRBD1 or TRBD2 (5 bases each). Germline V gene lookup returns CDR1 MNHNY and CDR2 SVGAGI (reference sequence). This CDR3 has 16 amino acids. Deletions cut 0 bases from V and 3 bases from J, with 13 bases between.